This T cell receptor beta chain was captured by sequencing in a study of PD-1 blockade in classical Hodgkin lymphoma. The J segment lost 8 bases and the V segment lost 5 bases, leaving 7 bases of the junction unmatched. The CDR3 spans 14 residues. The V gene's germline CDR1 is MNHEY and CDR2 SMNVEV (reference sequence). A word on this clone: The antigen is unknown.

Data came from immunoSEQ multiplex PCR; TCRdb stores just in-frame clones and leaves some out. The sample lists more than 35,000 clones, around 78% occurring once. Study-wide points: Only CD4+ TCR diversity, not CD8+, had risen significantly by C4D1.

Every patient was affected by relapse after autologous stem cell transplantation, while exposure to brentuximab vedotin was not uniform. The rearrangement uses TRBV27 and TRBJ1-4; 8 bases are shared with TRBD1. This sequence was found in a human donor with classical Hodgkin lymphoma. Sequencing was performed on peripheral blood mononuclear cells (PBMCs), taken at baseline. The CDR3 reads CASSRRQGREKLFF. CDR3 DNA sequence: TGTGCCAGCAGTCGGCGACAGGGGAGAGAAAAACTGTTTTTT.